This TCR beta chain was retrieved from a study of T cell responses to AZD1222 COVID-19 vaccine. Study observations and caveats: Only 6 or 7 AZD1222 recipients tested seropositive at baseline. Per reports, nearly half of all spike-specific TCRs target regions that are unmutated in variants. Spike-specific TCR breadth and depth went up after people got two AZD1222 doses. Repertoires were obtained only post-peak T cell response.

The V gene lost 0 bases and the J gene lost 0 bases, with 23 bases spanning the gap. CDR3 size: 20 residues. Germline V gene data show CDR1 as MGHRA and CDR2 as YSYEKL. In the case of this clone: What it binds is not known.

Clones were read by immunoSEQ multiplex PCR, and TCRdb kept only the in-frame ones, dropping some. The sample has about 150,000 clones, just under 95% seen once. This TCR came from an adult in good health. The specimen comprised peripheral blood, sampled on day 0 of AZD1222 vaccination. The gene calls are TRBV4-1 and TRBJ1-2; no firm D call. CDR3 sequence reads: CASSQDSLRYKTPANYGYTF. Written as DNA, the CDR3 is TGCGCCAGCAGCCAAGACTCCCTTAGATATAAGACACCGGCTAACTATGGCTACACCTTC.